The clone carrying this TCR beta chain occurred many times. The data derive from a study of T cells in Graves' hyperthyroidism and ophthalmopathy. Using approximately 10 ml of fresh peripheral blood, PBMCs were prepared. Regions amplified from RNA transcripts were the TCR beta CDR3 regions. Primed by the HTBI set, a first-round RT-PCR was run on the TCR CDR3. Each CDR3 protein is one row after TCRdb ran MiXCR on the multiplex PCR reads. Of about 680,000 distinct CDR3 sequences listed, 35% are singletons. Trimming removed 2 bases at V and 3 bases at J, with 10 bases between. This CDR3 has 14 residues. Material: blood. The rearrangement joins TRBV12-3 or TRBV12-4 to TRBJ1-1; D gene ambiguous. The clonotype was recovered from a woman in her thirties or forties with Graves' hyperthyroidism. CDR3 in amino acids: CASSLQPAYTEAFF. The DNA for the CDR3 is TGTGCCAGCAGTTTACAGCCTGCTTACACTGAAGCTTTCTTT.